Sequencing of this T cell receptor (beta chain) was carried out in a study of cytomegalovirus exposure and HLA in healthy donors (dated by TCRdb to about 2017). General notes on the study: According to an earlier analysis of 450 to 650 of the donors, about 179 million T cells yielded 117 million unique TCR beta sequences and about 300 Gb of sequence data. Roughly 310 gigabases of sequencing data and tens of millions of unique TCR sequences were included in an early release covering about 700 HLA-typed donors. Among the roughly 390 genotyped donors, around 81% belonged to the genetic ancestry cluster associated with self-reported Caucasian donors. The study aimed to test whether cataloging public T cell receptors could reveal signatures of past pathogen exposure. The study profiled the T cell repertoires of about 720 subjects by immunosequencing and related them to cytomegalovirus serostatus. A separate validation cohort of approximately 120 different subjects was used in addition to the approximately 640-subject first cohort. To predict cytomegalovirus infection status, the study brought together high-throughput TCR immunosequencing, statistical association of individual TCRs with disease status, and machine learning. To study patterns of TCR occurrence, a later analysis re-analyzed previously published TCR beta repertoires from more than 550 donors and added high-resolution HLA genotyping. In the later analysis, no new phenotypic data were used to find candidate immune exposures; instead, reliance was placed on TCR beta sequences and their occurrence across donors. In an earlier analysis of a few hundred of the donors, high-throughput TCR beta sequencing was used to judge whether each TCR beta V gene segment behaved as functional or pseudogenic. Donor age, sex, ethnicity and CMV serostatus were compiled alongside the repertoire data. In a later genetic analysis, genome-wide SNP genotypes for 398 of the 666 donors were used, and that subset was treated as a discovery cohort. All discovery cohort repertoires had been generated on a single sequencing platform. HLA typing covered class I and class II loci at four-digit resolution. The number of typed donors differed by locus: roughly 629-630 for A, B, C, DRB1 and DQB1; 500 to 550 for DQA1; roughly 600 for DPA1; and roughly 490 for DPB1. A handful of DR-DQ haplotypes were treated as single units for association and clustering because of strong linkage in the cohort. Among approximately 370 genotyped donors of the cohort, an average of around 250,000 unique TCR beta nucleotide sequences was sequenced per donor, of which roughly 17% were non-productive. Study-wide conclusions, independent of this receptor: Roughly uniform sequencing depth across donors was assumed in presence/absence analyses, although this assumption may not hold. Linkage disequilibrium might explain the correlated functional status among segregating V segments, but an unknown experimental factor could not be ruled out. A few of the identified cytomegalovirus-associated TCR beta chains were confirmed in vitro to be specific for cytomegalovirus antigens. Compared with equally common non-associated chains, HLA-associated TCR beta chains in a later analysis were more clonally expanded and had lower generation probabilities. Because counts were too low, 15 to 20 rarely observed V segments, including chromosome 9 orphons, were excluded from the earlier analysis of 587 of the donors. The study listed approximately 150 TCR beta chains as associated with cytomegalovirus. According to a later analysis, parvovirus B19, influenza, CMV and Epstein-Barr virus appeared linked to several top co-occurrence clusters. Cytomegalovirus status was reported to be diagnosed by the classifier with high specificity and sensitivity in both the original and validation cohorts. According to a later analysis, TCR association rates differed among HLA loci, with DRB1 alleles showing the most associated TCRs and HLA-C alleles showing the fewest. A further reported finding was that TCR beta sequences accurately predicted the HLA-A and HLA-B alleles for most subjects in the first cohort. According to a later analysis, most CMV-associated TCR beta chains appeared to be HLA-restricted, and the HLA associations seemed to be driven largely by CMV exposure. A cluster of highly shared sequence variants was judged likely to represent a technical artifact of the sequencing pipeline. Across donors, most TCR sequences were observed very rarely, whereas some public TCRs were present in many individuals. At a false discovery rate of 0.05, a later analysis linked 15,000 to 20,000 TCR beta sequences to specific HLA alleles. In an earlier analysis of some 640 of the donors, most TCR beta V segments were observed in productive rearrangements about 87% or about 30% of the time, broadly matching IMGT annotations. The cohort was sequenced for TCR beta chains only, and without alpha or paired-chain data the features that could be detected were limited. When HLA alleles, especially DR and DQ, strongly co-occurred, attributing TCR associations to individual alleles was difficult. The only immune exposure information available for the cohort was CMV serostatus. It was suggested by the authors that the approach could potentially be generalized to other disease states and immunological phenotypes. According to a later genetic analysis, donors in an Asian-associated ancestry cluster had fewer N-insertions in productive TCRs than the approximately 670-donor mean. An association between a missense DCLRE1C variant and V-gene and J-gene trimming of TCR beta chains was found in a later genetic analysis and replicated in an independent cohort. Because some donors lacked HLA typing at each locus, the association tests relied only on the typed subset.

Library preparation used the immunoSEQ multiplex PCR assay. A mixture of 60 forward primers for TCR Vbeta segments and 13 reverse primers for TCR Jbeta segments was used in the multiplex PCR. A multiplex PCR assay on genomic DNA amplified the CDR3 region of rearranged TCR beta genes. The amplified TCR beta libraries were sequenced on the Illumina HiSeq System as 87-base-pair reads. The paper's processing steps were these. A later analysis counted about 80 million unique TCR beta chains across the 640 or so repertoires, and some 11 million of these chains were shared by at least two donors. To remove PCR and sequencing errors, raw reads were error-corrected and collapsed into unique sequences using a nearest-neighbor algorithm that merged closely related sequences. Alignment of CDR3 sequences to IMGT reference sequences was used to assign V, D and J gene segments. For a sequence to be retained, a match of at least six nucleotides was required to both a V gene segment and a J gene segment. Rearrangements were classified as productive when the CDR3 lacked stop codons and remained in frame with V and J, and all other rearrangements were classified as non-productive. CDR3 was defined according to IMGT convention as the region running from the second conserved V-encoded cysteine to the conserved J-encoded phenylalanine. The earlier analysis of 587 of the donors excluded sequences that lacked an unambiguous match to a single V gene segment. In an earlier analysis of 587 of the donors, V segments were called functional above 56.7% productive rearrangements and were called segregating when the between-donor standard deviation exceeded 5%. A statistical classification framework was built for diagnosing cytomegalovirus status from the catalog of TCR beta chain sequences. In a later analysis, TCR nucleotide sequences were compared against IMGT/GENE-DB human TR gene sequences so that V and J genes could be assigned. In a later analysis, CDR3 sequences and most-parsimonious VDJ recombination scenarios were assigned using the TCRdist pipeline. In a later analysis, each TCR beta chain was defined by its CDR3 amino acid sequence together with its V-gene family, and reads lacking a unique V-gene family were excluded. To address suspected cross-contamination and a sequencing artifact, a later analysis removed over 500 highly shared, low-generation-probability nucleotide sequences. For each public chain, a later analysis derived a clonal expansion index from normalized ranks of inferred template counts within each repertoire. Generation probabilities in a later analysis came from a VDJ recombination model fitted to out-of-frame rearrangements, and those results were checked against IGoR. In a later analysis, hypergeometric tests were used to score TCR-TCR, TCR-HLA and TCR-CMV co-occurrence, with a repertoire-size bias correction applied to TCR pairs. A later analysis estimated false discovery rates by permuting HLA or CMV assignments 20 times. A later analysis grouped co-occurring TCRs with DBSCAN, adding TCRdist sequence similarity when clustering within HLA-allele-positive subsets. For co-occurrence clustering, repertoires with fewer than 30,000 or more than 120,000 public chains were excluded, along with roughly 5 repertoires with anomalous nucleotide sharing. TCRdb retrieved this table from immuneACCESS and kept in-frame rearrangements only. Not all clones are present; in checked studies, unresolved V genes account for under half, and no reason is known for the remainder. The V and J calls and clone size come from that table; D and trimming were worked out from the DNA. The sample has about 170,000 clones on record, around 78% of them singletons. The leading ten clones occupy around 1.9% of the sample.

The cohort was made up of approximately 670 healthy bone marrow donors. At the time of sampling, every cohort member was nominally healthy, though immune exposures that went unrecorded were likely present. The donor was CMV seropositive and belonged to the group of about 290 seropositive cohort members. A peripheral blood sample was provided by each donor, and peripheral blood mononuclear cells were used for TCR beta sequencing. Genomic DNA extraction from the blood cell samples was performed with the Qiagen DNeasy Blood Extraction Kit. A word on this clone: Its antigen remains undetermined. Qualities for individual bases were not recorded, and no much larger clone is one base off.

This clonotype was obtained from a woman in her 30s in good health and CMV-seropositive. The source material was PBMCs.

Here is the DNA: TGTGCCAGCAGCGCAGCGACCTTTGTGAACACTGAAGCTTTCTTT. Protein translation: CASSAATFVNTEAFF. This chain is built from TRBV9 and TRBJ1-1, with no D gene named confidently. V is cut by 3 bases and J by 0 bases, and the space between the germline ends is 12 bases. CDR1 and CDR2, looked up from the germline V gene, are SGDLS and YYNGEE. Taken from cysteine to phenylalanine, the CDR3 has 15 residues. Only the CDR3 DNA stays, 45 bases, in frame from base 1.